The 31 T cell receptor beta chains given below trace back to one sample, sequenced in a study of control samples from healthy donors and cancer patients. Clones were read by immunoSEQ multiplex PCR, and TCRdb kept only the in-frame ones, dropping some. This sample carries thousands of clones, over 60% of them seen once, and the ten largest clones take 7.3%. Sequencing was done on a sample of formalin-fixed, paraffin-embedded tissue. The source of these receptors is a male donor with melanoma.

For this clone: Different DNA sequences within this sample yield the same CDR3. This chain connects TRBV29-1 to TRBJ2-7; D is undetermined. V gave up 4 bases and J gave up 3 bases, with 7 bases separating them. The CDR3 has 11 amino acids. In germline, CDR1 is SQVTM, CDR2 ANQGSEA. The CDR3 nucleotides are TGCAGCGTTGGGTCGGGCTACGAGCAGTACTTC. This codes for CSVGSGYEQYF.

The chain links TRBV7-2 to TRBJ2-7; 9 bases agree with TRBD2. V was pared by 0 bases and J by 3 bases, with 3 bases of the junction left unmatched. There are 15 residues in the CDR3. CDR1 is SGHTA and CDR2 is FQGNSA in the germline V gene. DNA of the CDR3: TGTGCCAGCAGCTTAGCTAGCGGGAGTGTCTACGAGCAGTACTTC. It is translated as CASSLASGSVYEQYF.

The V and J genes are TRBV7-2 and TRBJ2-7; the match to TRBD1 covers 10 bases. The CDR3 has 15 residues. The J segment lost 1 base and the V segment lost 4 bases, leaving 4 bases of the junction unmatched. Germline-derived CDR1 and CDR2 are SGHTA and FQGNSA. CDR3 amino acids: CASSSMGQGSYEQYF. CDR3 nucleotides: TGTGCCAGCAGCTCGATGGGACAGGGGTCCTACGAGCAGTACTTC.

This clone has just a few counts. The gene calls are TRBV6-5 and TRBJ1-4, with D maybe TRBD1 (6 bases). The V end lost 6 bases, the J end lost 6 bases, and 17 bases lay between the germline ends. Germline CDR1 reads MNHEY; CDR2 reads SVGAGI. There are 15 residues in the CDR3. CDR3 sequence reads: CASRQLGGADEKLFF. The CDR3 region has the DNA TGTGCCAGCAGGCAACTGGGGGGCGCGGATGAAAAACTGTTTTTT.

This rearrangement joins TRBV28 to TRBJ2-3; 7 bases fit TRBD1. This CDR3 is built from 15 residues. J was trimmed by 0 bases and V by 5 bases; bases with no gene match: 5. Germline loops: CDR1 MDHEN, CDR2 SYDVKM. DNA of the CDR3: TGTGCCAGCAGTCTCGGACAGGTTAGCACAGATACGCAGTATTTT. It codes for CASSLGQVSTDTQYF.

The CDR3 DNA reads TGTGCCAGCAGATTCCTCCGGGGGGCTAATGAAAAACTGTTTTTT. It yields the protein CASRFLRGANEKLFF. V usage is TRBV28 and J usage is TRBJ1-4; D possibly corresponds to TRBD1 (5 bases). Germline CDR1 MDHEN, CDR2 SYDVKM. The CDR3 covers 15 residues. Trimming removed 6 bases from V and 3 bases from J, with 14 bases in between. The full variable domain, completed using reference TRBV28 and TRBJ1-4, is DVKVTQSSRYLVKRTGEKVFLECVQDMDHENMFWYRQDPGLGLRLIYFSYDVKMKEKGDIPEGYSVSREKKERFSLILESASTNQTSMYLCASRFLRGANEKLFFGSGTQLSVL.

The rearrangement joins TRBV7-3 to TRBJ2-1; a possible D gene is TRBD2 (6 bases). Germline CDR1 is SGHTA and CDR2 is FQGTGA. The ends were cut back, 4 bases at V and 6 bases at J, with 13 bases in the middle. The CDR3 contains 14 residues. The CDR3 loop is CASSSTGLSNEQFF. The DNA of the CDR3 is TGTGCCAGCAGCTCCACGGGACTTTCCAATGAGCAGTTCTTC.

The chain links TRBV5-1 to TRBJ2-1; 15 bases map to TRBD2. The V and J ends lost 4 bases and 11 bases, in that order; junction bases with no gene match: 4. Germline assignment: CDR1 SGHRS and CDR2 YFSETQ. This CDR3 contains 14 residues. The CDR3, as DNA: TGCGCCAGCAGCCTGGGACTAGCGGGAGGCCAGCAGTTCTTC. This sequence encodes CASSLGLAGGQQFF.

Only one count was recorded for this clone. V gene TRBV6-4 combines with J gene TRBJ2-1; weak D call: TRBD1 (5 bases). The CDR3 has 14 amino acids. Germline V lookup: CDR1 MRHNA, CDR2 SNTAGT. V lost 6 bases to trimming and J lost 0 bases, with 9 bases between them. The CDR3 nucleotides are TGTGCCAGCAGCGACAGCTTCTCCTACAATGAGCAGTTCTTC. Protein: CASSDSFSYNEQFF.

The chain links TRBV7-2 to TRBJ2-7; D is undetermined. The germline V gene has CDR1 SGHTA and CDR2 FQGNSA. The CDR3 totals 15 residues. V lost 0 bases to trimming and J lost 1 base, with 10 bases between them. In DNA form, the CDR3 reads TGTGCCAGCAGCTTAGCGCTTCTCACTTCCTACGAGCAGTACTTC. This gives the protein CASSLALLTSYEQYF. Looking up the rest from reference TRBV7-2 and TRBJ2-7 gives the full variable domain: GAGVSQSPSNKVTEKGKDVELRCDPISGHTALYWYRQSLGQGLEFLIYFQGNSAPDKSGLPSDRFSAERTGGSVSTLTIQRTQQEDSAVYLCASSLALLTSYEQYFGPGTRLTVT.

The genes are TRBV6-2 or TRBV6-3 and TRBJ1-5; no clear D. There are 13 residues in the CDR3. CDR1 and CDR2 from the germline V gene are MNHEY and SVGEGT. The germline V and J ends were trimmed by 6 bases and 4 bases, with 10 bases remaining between them. The chain's CDR3 is CASSKQRNQPQHF. The CDR3 bases are TGTGCCAGCAGCAAACAGCGGAATCAGCCCCAGCATTTT.

This clone was observed a single time. The V gene is TRBV5-5, the J gene TRBJ2-7; D is unclear. The CDR3 has 13 residues. V dropped 3 bases and J dropped 3 bases, with 10 bases sitting between them. Looked up from germline, CDR1 is SGHKS and CDR2 is YYEKEE (reference sequence). Written as DNA, the CDR3 is TGTGCCAGCAGCTCCCGTTTCGGCTACGAGCAGTACTTC. As protein: CASSSRFGYEQYF.

The J gene is TRBJ2-5, the V gene TRBV11-2, with D perhaps TRBD2 (6 bases). V was trimmed by 1 base and J by 4 bases, leaving 13 bases between them. The CDR3 loop spans 15 amino acids. Germline assignment: CDR1 SGHAT and CDR2 FQNNGV. For the CDR3, the DNA is TGTGCCAGCAGCTTAGCCCGACGCGGGGCAGAGACCCAGTACTTC. Translating it yields CASSLARRGAETQYF.

The rearrangement links TRBV20-1 to TRBJ2-5, with D perhaps matching TRBD2 (6 bases). V was clipped by 3 bases and J by 3 bases, with 11 bases between them. Germline loops: CDR1 DFQATT, CDR2 SNEGSKA (reference sequence). The CDR3 is made up of 13 amino acids. In nucleotides, the CDR3 is TGCAGTGCTAGTAGGTTAGCGGAAGAGACCCAGTACTTC. Translated, it gives CSASRLAEETQYF.

Only a few counts were recorded for this clone. The V call is TRBV28, the J call TRBJ1-4; TRBD1 is a possible D gene (6 bases). CDR1 is MDHEN and CDR2 is SYDVKM in the germline V gene. The CDR3 sequence is 15 residues long. The ends were cut back, 6 bases at V and 4 bases at J, with 15 bases in the middle. The CDR3 is CASRQQGFGNEKLFF. For the CDR3, the DNA is TGTGCCAGCAGGCAACAGGGTTTTGGTAATGAAAAACTGTTTTTT. Full variable domain (rest looked up from reference TRBV28 and TRBJ1-4): DVKVTQSSRYLVKRTGEKVFLECVQDMDHENMFWYRQDPGLGLRLIYFSYDVKMKEKGDIPEGYSVSREKKERFSLILESASTNQTSMYLCASRQQGFGNEKLFFGSGTQLSVL.

V gene TRBV7-3 combines with J gene TRBJ1-1; possibly TRBD1 for D (5 bases). The V end lost 5 bases, the J end lost 1 base, and 14 bases lay between the germline ends. Germline CDR1 and CDR2: SGHTA and FQGTGA. The CDR3 is 15 amino acids. CDR3 DNA sequence: TGTGCCAGCAGCGCAACGGGCAGGGAGAACACTGAAGCTTTCTTT. Its translation is CASSATGRENTEAFF.

This clone was recorded a few times. The CDR3 nucleotides read TGTGCCTGGAGTGGCAGGGGAGGAGATACGCAGTATTTT. Encoded protein: CAWSGRGGDTQYF. This chain connects TRBV30 to TRBJ2-3; the D call may be TRBD1 or TRBD2 (6 bases each). The CDR3 is made up of 13 amino acids. The V gene's germline CDR1 is GTSNPN and CDR2 SVGIG (reference sequence). Trimming removed 1 base from V and 5 bases from J, with 10 bases in between.

V is TRBV15 and J is TRBJ2-3; perhaps D is TRBD1 or TRBD2 (6 bases each). Germline V CDR1 and CDR2: LNHNV, YYDKDF (reference sequence). The ends were cut back, 8 bases at V and 2 bases at J, with 14 bases in the middle. This CDR3 contains 14 residues. The CDR3 is CATRRDTNTDTQYF. The CDR3 DNA sequence: TGTGCCACCCGGAGGGACACCAACACAGATACGCAGTATTTT.

The CDR3 protein is CASSALLAGAGQYF. Written as DNA, the CDR3 is TGTGCCAGTAGTGCACTTCTAGCGGGAGCGGGGCAGTATTTT. V gene TRBV19 combines with J gene TRBJ2-3, with 10 nucleotides matching TRBD2. J lost 11 bases, V lost 5 bases, and 10 bases had no gene match. This CDR3 has 14 residues. Per germline, CDR1 LNHDA and CDR2 SQIVND (reference sequence). The variable domain in full, with the rest retrieved from reference TRBV19 and TRBJ2-3, is DGGITQSPKYLFRKEGQNVTLSCEQNLNHDAMYWYRQDPGQGLRLIYYSQIVNDFQKGDIAEGYSVSREKKESFPLTVTSAQKNPTAFYLCASSALLAGAGQYFGPGTRLTVL.

This clone occurred once. The chain links TRBV28 to TRBJ2-3; unclear D gene. Germline V gene sequence: CDR1 MDHEN, CDR2 SYDVKM. The CDR3 runs 17 residues. V was clipped by 6 bases and J by 0 bases, with 19 bases between them. The CDR3 DNA reads TGTGCCAGCAGCTCCCCAACTACGGAGTTAAGCACAGATACGCAGTATTTT. Its protein is CASSSPTTELSTDTQYF.

DNA of the CDR3: TGTGCCAGCAGCTTAAAGGGGGCGCGGGGAAACACCATATATTTT. This translates into CASSLKGARGNTIYF. The rearrangement uses TRBV7-9 and TRBJ1-3; 7 bases agree with TRBD1. Germline lookup yields CDR1 SEHNR and CDR2 FQNEAQ (reference sequence). After removal of 2 bases from V and 4 bases from J, the junction contained 5 bases not matched to a gene. The CDR3 sequence is 15 residues long.

This clone came up a few times. The chain links TRBV7-2 to TRBJ2-7; D uncertain. The V gene lost 2 bases and the J gene lost 0 bases, with 5 bases spanning the gap. There are 13 residues in the CDR3. CDR1 is SGHTA, CDR2 FQGNSA, per germline. This CDR3 is CASSLSSSYEQYF. The CDR3 DNA is TGTGCCAGCAGCTTATCCAGCTCCTACGAGCAGTACTTC.

The chain has TRBV2 and TRBJ1-5; maybe TRBD1 (6 bases). Per germline, CDR1 SNHLY and CDR2 FYNNEI. The CDR3 is 14 amino acids. Trimming pared 6 bases from V and 3 bases from J, leaving 12 bases between. CDR3 in amino acids: CASSAGTFNQPQHF. As DNA, the CDR3 is TGTGCCAGCAGCGCCGGGACATTCAATCAGCCCCAGCATTTT.

The chain employs TRBV14 and TRBJ2-7; 8 bases are a match to TRBD2. The length of the CDR3 is 14 residues. V shed 5 bases and J 4 bases; nucleotides not matched to a gene: 7. Per germline, CDR1 SGHDN and CDR2 FVKESK. This CDR3 is CASSWSGGVYEQYF. DNA of the CDR3: TGTGCCAGCAGCTGGTCGGGGGGGGTGTACGAGCAGTACTTC.

This clone was seen only once. This chain joins TRBV28 and TRBJ2-7; TRBD1 agrees at 9 bases. CDR3 size: 13 residues. Germline lookup yields CDR1 MDHEN and CDR2 SYDVKM. The ends lost 3 bases at V and 8 bases at J; junction bases unmatched: 5. The CDR3 region has the DNA TGTGCCAGCAGTTTGACAGGGGGATACAAGCAGTACTTC. It is translated as CASSLTGGYKQYF.

The chain joins TRBV5-1 to TRBJ2-7; the D gene could be TRBD1 or TRBD2 (5 bases each). Trimming took 2 bases from V and 6 from J, leaving 12 bases between them. Looked up from germline, CDR1 is SGHRS and CDR2 is YFSETQ. The CDR3 has 13 amino acids. The CDR3: CASSFMRGLEQYF. CDR3 DNA sequence: TGCGCCAGCAGCTTTATGAGGGGCCTCGAGCAGTACTTC.

This chain links TRBV28 with TRBJ2-7; maybe TRBD1 (7 bases). The CDR3 has 10 residues. Germline assignment: CDR1 MDHEN and CDR2 SYDVKM. Between the trimmed V and J ends, which lost 10 bases and 11 bases, there was a span of 15 bases. The CDR3, as DNA: TGTGCCAACCCAGGGGGGCGGGAGTACTTC. Residues: CANPGGREYF.

The rearrangement joins TRBV30 to TRBJ2-7, with a weak D call TRBD2 (5 bases). Per the germline V gene, CDR1 is GTSNPN and CDR2 is SVGIG (reference sequence). Between the trimmed V and J ends, which lost 7 bases and 5 bases, there was a span of 24 bases. CDR3 length equals 15 residues. The DNA for the CDR3 is TGTGCCTTAAGGGAGAAGGCCCTCCTGGAGGACGAGCAGTACTTC. Amino acid sequence: CALREKALLEDEQYF. Based on the CDR3 plus reference TRBV30 and TRBJ2-7, the full variable domain is SQTIHQWPATLVQPVGSPLSLECTVEGTSNPNLYWYRQAAGRGLQLLFYSVGIGQISSEVPQNLSASRPQDRQFILSSKKLLLSDSGFYLCALREKALLEDEQYFGPGTRLTVT.

The chain links TRBV9 to TRBJ2-7; D not resolved. Germline loops: CDR1 SGDLS, CDR2 YYNGEE. The CDR3 runs 14 residues. Trimming cost V 4 bases and J 2 bases, with 13 bases left between them. The CDR3 bases are TGTGCCAGCAGCCCGGCTCCAGGCCCCTACGAGCAGTACTTC. Its protein product is CASSPAPGPYEQYF.

By sample share, this clone is large. The chain has TRBV29-1 and TRBJ2-2, with D possibly TRBD1 on 6 matching bases. The germline V gene has CDR1 SQVTM and CDR2 ANQGSEA. The CDR3 loop spans 12 amino acids. The V gene lost 7 bases and the J gene lost 3 bases, with 9 bases spanning the gap. CDR3 sequence reads: CSGRQDTGELFF. The DNA for the CDR3 is TGCAGCGGCCGACAGGACACCGGGGAGCTGTTTTTT.

CDR3: CASSSGEETQYF. CDR3 sequence (DNA): TGTGCCAGCAGCTCAGGGGAAGAGACCCAGTACTTC. This chain joins TRBV11-2 and TRBJ2-5; D is perhaps TRBD1 (6 bases). The V and J ends lost 4 bases and 3 bases respectively, with 6 bases between them. CDR1 and CDR2 (germline): SGHAT, FQNNGV. The CDR3 consists of 12 residues. Full variable domain (missing parts from reference TRBV11-2 and TRBJ2-5): EAGVAQSPRYKIIEKRQSVAFWCNPISGHATLYWYQQILGQGPKLLIQFQNNGVVDDSQLPKDRFSAERLKGVDSTLKIQPAKLEDSAVYLCASSSGEETQYFGPGTRLLVL.